This T cell receptor (beta chain) stems from a study of shared clonotypes between healthy human individuals. About the research overall: Donors had three CD4 naive, three CD4 memory, two CD8 naive and one CD8 memory plate apiece.

Naivety among CD8 cells was defined by CD45RO negativity and positive CCR7 selection, thereby excluding terminally differentiated effector memory CD45RA+ cells. All the donors were Caucasian adults who lived in Nashville, Tennessee. With regard to this clone: The target antigen is unknown.

Study-level results: Some naive CD4 clonotypes, around 4.7%, turned up in common across several donors. Estimated clonotype richness was generally higher in naive than memory subsets.

Assay: immunoSEQ multiplex PCR; the TCRdb copy retains only in-frame clones and omits some. Here the sample spans approximately 720,000 clones, roughly 94% being singletons. Trimming at V came to 6 bases and at J to 0 bases, leaving 4 bases not matched to a gene. Germline assignment: CDR1 MDHEN and CDR2 SYDVKM. The CDR3 is made up of 15 amino acids. The receptor was derived from a man younger than 45 in good health. The rearrangement uses TRBV28 and TRBJ2-3, with 9 nucleotides matching TRBD2. Sequencing used naive CD8+ T cells sorted from blood. The CDR3 sequence: CASSRTSASTDTQYF. The CDR3 coding sequence is TGTGCCAGCAGCCGGACTAGCGCGAGCACAGATACGCAGTATTTT.